Given below is one TCR beta chain in context. This specimen includes other DNA sequences encoding the same CDR3. Profiled with immunoSEQ multiplex PCR; TCRdb holds only in-frame clones, not every one. Among tens of thousands of clones listed, 85% were seen once. This entry comes from a study of OX40 agonist ivuxolimab in advanced cancers. V lost 2 bases, J lost 0 bases, and 12 bases lay in between. This CDR3 contains 16 residues. Germline V gene lookup returns CDR1 SGDLS and CDR2 YYNGEE. This sequence joins TRBV9 and TRBJ2-1, with D possibly TRBD1 on 6 matching bases. The starting material was CD4+ or CD8+ T cells sorted from blood, obtained in a trial of the OX40 agonist ivuxolimab. This clonotype originated in an adult with an advanced solid tumor such as melanoma, head and neck, liver or kidney cancer. The CDR3 region is CASSVGGQSSYNEQFF. The CDR3 DNA is TGTGCCAGCAGCGTCGGAGGACAGAGCTCCTACAATGAGCAGTTCTTC.